These 3 T cell receptor beta chains were all obtained from the same sample, sequenced in a study of T cell changes during pregnancy in multiple sclerosis (dated by TCRdb to between 2018 and 2021). The protocol used for the library was the immunoSEQ multiplex PCR assay. Imported from immuneACCESS, the table was reduced by TCRdb to in-frame sequences with V and J called. These copies leave out some clones; in studies compared against another copy, an unresolved V gene accounts for under half, and the cause of the remainder is not known. The sample table records fewer than 110,000 clones; around 94% of these occur just once. The leading ten clones occupy 0.8% to 1% of the sample. The source was peripheral blood, collected after pregnancy. The receptors were gathered from a female donor with multiple sclerosis, enrolled in a pregnancy study.

The rearrangement links TRBV19 to TRBJ2-3, with 8 bases identical to TRBD2. The J segment lost 2 bases and the V segment lost 1 base, leaving 5 bases of the junction unmatched. Per germline, CDR1 LNHDA and CDR2 SQIVND (reference sequence). The CDR3 loop spans 16 amino acids. Written as DNA, the CDR3 is TGTGCCAGTAGTATAGGCGGGGGGCCCTCCACAGATACGCAGTATTTT. This sequence encodes CASSIGGGPSTDTQYF.

With respect to this clone: The sample has other DNA sequences that encode this CDR3 too. The chain recombines TRBV28 with TRBJ1-2, with 7 bases identical to TRBD1. Germline V CDR1 and CDR2: MDHEN, SYDVKM. This CDR3 is 16 amino acids long. After removal of 5 bases from V and 7 bases from J, the junction contained 16 bases not matched to a gene. The CDR3 nucleotides read TGTGCCAGCAGTCCTACCCCGACAGGGAAAGTGGGTGGCTACACCTTC. Protein product: CASSPTPTGKVGGYTF.

The V call is TRBV5-5, the J call TRBJ2-1; 8 bases agree with TRBD2. This CDR3 contains 16 residues. With 3 bases clipped from V and 2 bases from J, the junction kept 7 bases outside the gene matches. Per the germline V gene, CDR1 is SGHKS and CDR2 is YYEKEE (reference sequence). This CDR3 is CASSYFTSGTYNEQFF. CDR3 sequence (DNA): TGTGCCAGCAGCTACTTTACTAGCGGAACCTACAATGAGCAGTTCTTC.